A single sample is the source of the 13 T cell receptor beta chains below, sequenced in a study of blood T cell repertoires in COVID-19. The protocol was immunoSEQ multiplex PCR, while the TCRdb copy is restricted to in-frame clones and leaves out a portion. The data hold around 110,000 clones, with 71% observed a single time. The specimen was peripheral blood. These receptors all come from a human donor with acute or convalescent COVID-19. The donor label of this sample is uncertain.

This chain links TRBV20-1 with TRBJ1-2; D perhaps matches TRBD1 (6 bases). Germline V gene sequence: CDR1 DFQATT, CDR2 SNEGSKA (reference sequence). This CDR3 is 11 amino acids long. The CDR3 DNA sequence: TGCAGCTCAGGCGGGGGGCGCGGCTACACCTTC. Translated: CSSGGGRGYTF.

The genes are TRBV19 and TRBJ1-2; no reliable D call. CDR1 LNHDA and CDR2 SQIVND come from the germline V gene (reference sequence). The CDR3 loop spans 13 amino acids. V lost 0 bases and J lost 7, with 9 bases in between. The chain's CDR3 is CASSIDTVGGYTF. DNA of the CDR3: TGTGCCAGTAGTATAGATACAGTCGGTGGCTACACCTTC.

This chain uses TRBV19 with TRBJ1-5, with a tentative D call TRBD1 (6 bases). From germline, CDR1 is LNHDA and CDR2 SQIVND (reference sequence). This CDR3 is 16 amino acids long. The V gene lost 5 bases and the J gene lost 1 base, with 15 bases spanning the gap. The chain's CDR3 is CASSSVGGGSNQPQHF. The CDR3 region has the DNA TGTGCCAGTAGTTCCGTGGGGGGGGGCAGCAATCAGCCCCAGCATTTT.

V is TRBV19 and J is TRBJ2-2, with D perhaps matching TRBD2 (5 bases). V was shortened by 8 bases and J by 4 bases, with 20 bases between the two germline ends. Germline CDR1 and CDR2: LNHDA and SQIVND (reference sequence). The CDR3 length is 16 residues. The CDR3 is CASGRGVKPFTGELFF. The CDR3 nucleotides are TGTGCCAGTGGACGGGGAGTCAAGCCCTTCACCGGGGAGCTGTTTTTT.

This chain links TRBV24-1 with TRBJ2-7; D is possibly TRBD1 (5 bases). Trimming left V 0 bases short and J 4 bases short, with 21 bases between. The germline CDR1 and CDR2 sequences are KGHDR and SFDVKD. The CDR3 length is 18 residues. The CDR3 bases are TGTGCCACCAGTGATTTGTCCGAACGACAGCCCGAAGTGTACGAGCAGTACGTC. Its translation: CATSDLSERQPEVYEQYV.

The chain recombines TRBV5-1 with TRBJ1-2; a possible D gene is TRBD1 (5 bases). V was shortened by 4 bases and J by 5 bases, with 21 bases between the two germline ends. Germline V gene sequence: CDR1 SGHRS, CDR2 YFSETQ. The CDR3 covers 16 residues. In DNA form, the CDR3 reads TGCGCCAGCAGCCCCAACCCCCAGGGAGGAGTGTATGGCTACACCTTC. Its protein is CASSPNPQGGVYGYTF.

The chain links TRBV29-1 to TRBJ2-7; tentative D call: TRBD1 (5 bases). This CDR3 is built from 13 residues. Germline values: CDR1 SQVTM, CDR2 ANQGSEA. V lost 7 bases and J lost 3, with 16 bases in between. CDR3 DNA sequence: TGCAGCGCTAAACTTCAGGGTAACTACGAGCAGTACTTC. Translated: CSAKLQGNYEQYF.

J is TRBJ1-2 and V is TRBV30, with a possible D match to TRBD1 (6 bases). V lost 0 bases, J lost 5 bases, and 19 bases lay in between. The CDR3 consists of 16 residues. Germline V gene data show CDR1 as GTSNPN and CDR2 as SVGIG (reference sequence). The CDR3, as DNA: TGTGCCTGGAGTGTAAAAAGGGACATGCCCGTTTATGGCTACACCTTC. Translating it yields CAWSVKRDMPVYGYTF.

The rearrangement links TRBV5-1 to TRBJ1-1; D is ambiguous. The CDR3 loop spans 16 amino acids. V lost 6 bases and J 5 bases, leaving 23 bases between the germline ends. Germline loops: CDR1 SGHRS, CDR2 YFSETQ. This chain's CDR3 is CASKSQNSARGTEAFF. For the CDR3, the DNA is TGCGCCAGCAAAAGTCAGAACAGTGCTAGAGGGACTGAAGCTTTCTTT.

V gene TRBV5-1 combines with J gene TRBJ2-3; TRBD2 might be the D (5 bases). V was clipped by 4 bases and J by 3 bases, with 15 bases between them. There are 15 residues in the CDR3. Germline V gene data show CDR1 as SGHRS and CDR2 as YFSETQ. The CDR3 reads CASSKERRSTDTQYF. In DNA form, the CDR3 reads TGCGCCAGCAGCAAGGAGCGGAGGAGTACAGATACGCAGTATTTT.

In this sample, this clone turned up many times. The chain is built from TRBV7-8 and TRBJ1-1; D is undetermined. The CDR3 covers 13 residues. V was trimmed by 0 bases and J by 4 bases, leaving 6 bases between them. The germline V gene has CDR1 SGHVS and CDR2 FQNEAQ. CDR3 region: CASSLALGTEAFF. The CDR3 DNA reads TGTGCCAGCAGCTTAGCGCTCGGCACTGAAGCTTTCTTT.

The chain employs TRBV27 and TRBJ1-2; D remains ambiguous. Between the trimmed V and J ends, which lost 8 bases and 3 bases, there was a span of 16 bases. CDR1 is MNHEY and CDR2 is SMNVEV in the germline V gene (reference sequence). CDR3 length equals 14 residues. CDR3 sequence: CASSKRSYDYGYTF. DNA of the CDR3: TGTGCCAGCTCCAAGAGGAGTTATGACTATGGCTACACCTTC.

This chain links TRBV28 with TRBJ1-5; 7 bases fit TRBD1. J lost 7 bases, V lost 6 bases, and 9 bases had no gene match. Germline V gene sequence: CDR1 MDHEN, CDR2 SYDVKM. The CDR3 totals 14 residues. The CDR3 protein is CASRGGGGWQPQHF. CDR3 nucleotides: TGTGCCAGCAGGGGCGGAGGGGGCTGGCAGCCCCAGCATTTT.